This T cell receptor beta chain stems from a study of immune evolution from preneoplasia to lung adenocarcinoma (dated by TCRdb to about 2021). The study in broad terms: The study profiled immune contexture across lung adenocarcinoma precursors and invasive adenocarcinoma using immune gene expression, TCR sequencing and multiplex immunofluorescence. Resected precursor lesions (AAH, AIS, MIA) and invasive adenocarcinomas were compared against paired morphologically normal lung tissue. Sample size was based on specimen availability rather than a prior power calculation. The immune data were integrated with whole exome sequencing and methylation data from the same cohort of nodules. A total of around 56 patients with pulmonary nodules who underwent surgical resection were included in the overall cohort. TCR sequencing data were obtained from under 55 patients. According to the study, roughly 100 samples were used for TCR sequencing. Class I HLA alleles were inferred from exome data with POLYSOLVER, and allele-specific HLA loss was detected with LOHHLA.

The V and J ends are trimmed by 1 base and 5 bases, leaving 18 bases between them. Looking up the germline V gene yields CDR1 LGHNA and CDR2 YNFKEQ. Measured from the cysteine to the phenylalanine, the CDR3 is 16 residues long. The retained sequence is limited to the CDR3, 48 bases, with the frame set at the first base. As concerns this clone: It lacks a known antigen. One base away there is no much larger clone; base qualities are not given.

TCR beta CDR3 regions were sequenced from DNA using the immunoSEQ hsTCRbeta Kit. Under the source paper's analysis protocol: TCR sequencing data were analysed with the ImmunoSEQ Analyzer. T cell clonality was defined as 1 minus Pielou's evenness, as computed on productive rearrangements. T cell diversity was measured with the inverse Simpson index on productive templates. T cell density was defined as TCR beta template counts normalized to usable DNA, with usable DNA estimated by amplification and sequencing of housekeeping genes. Two-sided Kruskal-Wallis tests were used to compare TCR metrics between histologic stages. TCRdb obtained this table from immuneACCESS and retained in-frame rearrangements with V and J assigned. These tables miss some clones; where compared with another copy, unresolved V genes account for less than half of the shortfall, and the remainder is unexplained. V and J calls and clone size come straight from that table; D and trimming were deduced from the DNA. The sample table lists roughly 5,800 clones, around 69% of them with a count of one. The ten largest clones represent roughly a fifth of the sample.

Patients underwent resection in Japan or China between about 2013 and 2017. Two lung cancer pathologists independently reviewed H&E slides to confirm the histologic diagnosis of every case. FFPE tissue was used for DNA isolation with the AllPrep DNA/RNA FFPE Kit. The investigation overall reported the following: Clonality was highest in normal lung, while later-stage lesions appeared to show lower clonality but higher T cell density and diversity. The highest top T cell clone frequencies were observed in normal lung, and a progressive decrease in top T cell clone frequencies appeared to occur from AAH through AIS, MIA and invasive adenocarcinoma. The findings reflected association rather than direct causation, and larger cohorts with long-term follow-up and longitudinal biopsies were considered necessary. Because all patients were from Japan and China, applicability to Western populations was uncertain.

This TCR was recovered from a person aged 80 or over with lung adenocarcinoma. Specimen: FFPE adjacent normal lung tissue. This sequence uses TRBV4-2 and TRBJ2-7; TRBD2 is a possible D gene, resting on 7 matching bases. The nucleotide sequence reads as follows: TGTGCCAGCAGCCAAGGGGAGGGGTCAGGGGCCCACGAGCAGTACTTC. It specifies CASSQGEGSGAHEQYF.